Listed here are 24 T cell receptor beta chains from one sample, sequenced in a study of tumor-infiltrating lymphocytes in primary liver carcinoma. Both blood RNA, taken from unsorted whole blood, and germline DNA were extracted. A primer in the constant region served to generate TCR beta cDNA from 450 to 600 ng of total RNA. Sequencing libraries for TCR beta derived from three nested multiplex PCR rounds that used slightly modified ARM-PCR. The first two PCR rounds used TRBV1-TRBV30 primers with a Cbeta primer, roughly 10 cycles each. A single record per CDR3 protein comes from TCRdb applying MiXCR to the multiplex PCR reads. The sample shows around 170,000 distinct CDR3 sequences, roughly 60% of them seen only once. Sequenced: peripheral blood. These TCRs come from a man aged 35 to 55 with primary liver carcinoma and hepatitis B virus infection.

Comment on this clonotype: At one of its ends the junction is not consistent with the germline gene, which may arise from a read error. CDR3 sequence (DNA): TGCGCCAGCAGCCAAGCTGTGATCTCCTACAATGAGCAGCTCTTC. As protein: CASSQAVISYNEQLF. This chain joins TRBV4-1 and TRBJ2-1; D gene uncertain. The germline V gene encodes CDR1 MGHRA and CDR2 YSYEKL. The CDR3 length is 15 residues.

V gene TRBV7-9 combines with J gene TRBJ2-1, with a possible D match to TRBD1 (6 bases). The V end was cut by 5 bases, the J end by 5 bases, with 13 bases between. This CDR3 spans 14 amino acids. Germline lookup yields CDR1 SEHNR and CDR2 FQNEAQ (reference sequence). The DNA for the CDR3 is TGTGCCAGCAGCCGCTGGGACAATAACAATGAGCAGTTCTTC. Translating gives CASSRWDNNNEQFF.

This clonotype was found a few times. This rearrangement joins TRBV25-1 to TRBJ2-3; 12 nucleotides match TRBD2. J was trimmed by 3 bases and V by 5 bases; bases with no gene match: 3. Germline CDR1 is MGHDK and CDR2 is SYGVNS. The CDR3 has 15 amino acids. Here the CDR3 DNA reads TGTGCCAGCAGTCGGACTAGCGGGACGACAGATACGCAGTATTTT. Protein: CASSRTSGTTDTQYF.

Concerning this clonotype: Being one base from a much bigger clone, this may be a read error. In this CDR3 the conserved last residue, phenylalanine or tryptophan, is missing, so a read error is likely. This sequence joins TRBV6-5 and TRBJ1-6, with D unresolved. CDR3 size: 14 residues. The V end lost 5 bases, the J end lost 6 bases, and 11 bases lay between the germline ends. Germline V gives CDR1 MNHEY, CDR2 SVGAGI. The CDR3 spells CASSQRRLNSPLHL. CDR3 coding DNA: TGTGCCAGCAGTCAGCGACGGCTTAATTCACCCCTCCACTTG.

This chain connects TRBV29-1 to TRBJ2-5; 11 nucleotides agree with TRBD2. Germline CDR1 SQVTM, CDR2 ANQGSEA. CDR3 length: 15 residues. With V trimmed by 7 bases and J by 1 base, 8 bases remained unmatched. DNA of the CDR3: TGCAGCGCCTCTTCCGGGACTAGCGGCCAAGAGACCCAGTACTTC. It codes for CSASSGTSGQETQYF.

Concerning this clonotype itself: Lacking the conserved final phenylalanine or tryptophan, this CDR3 likely reflects a read error. The J gene is TRBJ1-1, the V gene TRBV29-1; D unclear. This CDR3 is 14 amino acids long. V gave up 4 bases and J gave up 0 bases, with 12 bases separating them. Per the germline V gene, CDR1 is SQVTM and CDR2 is ANQGSEA. CDR3 nucleotides: TGCAGCGTTGTTCATAGAGAAATGAACACTGAAGCTTTCCTT. It codes for CSVVHREMNTEAFL.

This clonotype was picked up one time. Since no conserved phenylalanine or tryptophan closes the CDR3, a read error is the likely cause. This sequence joins TRBV6-6 and TRBJ2-7, with TRBD2 matching over 9 bases. The CDR3 runs to 14 residues. Germline-derived CDR1 and CDR2 are MNHNY and SVGAGI (reference sequence). The CDR3 DNA reads TGTGCCAGTAGTTATGCACTAGCGGGTGGTGAGCAGTACTCC. Translating it yields CASSYALAGGEQYS.

About this clonotype itself: The germline gene is not matched at one end of the junction; a read error may be the cause. The rearrangement uses TRBV6-6 and TRBJ1-1; D is uncertain. Germline CDR1 reads MNHNY; CDR2 reads SVGAGI (reference sequence). The CDR3 runs 15 residues. CDR3 sequence reads: CASSYSGSPNSEAFF. CDR3 sequence (DNA): TGTGCCAGCAGTTACTCCGGCAGCCCCAACAGTGAAGCTTTCTTT.

V usage is TRBV6-1 and J usage is TRBJ2-3; D call uncertain. Trimming removed 1 base from V and 4 bases from J, with 9 bases in between. This CDR3 contains 14 residues. Germline V gene data show CDR1 as MNHNS and CDR2 as SASEGT. CDR3 nucleotide sequence: TGTGCCAGCAGTGAAGTCGCGGTCGCAGATACGCAGTATTTT. Its translation is CASSEVAVADTQYF.

The rearrangement uses TRBV11-3 and TRBJ2-3; the match to TRBD2 covers 8 bases. J lost 4 bases, V lost 3 bases, and 3 bases had no gene match. Per germline, CDR1 SGHNT and CDR2 YENEEA. The CDR3 is 14 amino acids. CDR3 in DNA: TGTGCCAGCAGCTTGAAGCGGGAGTCAGATACGCAGTATTTT. Protein product: CASSLKRESDTQYF.

This clonotype came up a few times. The CDR3 region is CASMKDLGTEAFF. CDR3 sequence (DNA): TGCGCCAGCATGAAGGATTTAGGCACTGAAGCTTTCTTT. The chain carries TRBV10-1 and TRBJ1-1; D gene unclear. Trimming cost V 7 bases and J 4 bases, with 13 bases left between them. The CDR3 loop spans 13 amino acids. CDR1 and CDR2 (germline): WNHNN, SYGVQD (reference sequence).

This clonotype was detected ten times or more. The rearrangement links TRBV10-2 to TRBJ2-6; D may be TRBD2 (6 bases). V was cut by 4 bases and J by 0 bases, with 19 bases left in between. The CDR3 is 19 amino acids. Germline assignment: CDR1 WSHSY and CDR2 SAAADI. CDR3 residues: CASSVLPAGSLSGANVLTF. The CDR3 DNA reads as TGCGCCAGCAGTGTCCTCCCAGCGGGCTCTCTCTCTGGGGCCAACGTCCTGACTTTC.

A word on this clonotype: This may be a read error: a much more frequent sequence differs by one nucleotide. This CDR3 is CASSPGRVQEAQYF. In DNA, the CDR3 is TGTGCCAGCAGCCCAGGGAGGGTCCAAGAGGCCCAGTACTTC. This chain uses TRBV11-2 with TRBJ2-5, with 7 bases that match TRBD2. The CDR3 consists of 14 residues. Germline CDR1 reads SGHAT; CDR2 reads FQNNGV.

The sample holds a few counts of this clonotype. The chain uses TRBV6-6 and TRBJ1-4, with TRBD1 as a possible D gene (5 bases). Germline values: CDR1 MNHNY, CDR2 SVGAGI (reference sequence). The CDR3 is 15 amino acids. With 2 bases removed from V and 8 bases from J, the gap between germline ends came to 15 bases. In DNA, the CDR3 is TGTGCCAGCAGTTACGGCGGGGGAAGAGTGGAAAAACTGTTTTTT. This sequence encodes CASSYGGGRVEKLFF.

The CDR3 region is CASSRSPRQGAGEQYF. The CDR3 nucleotides read TGTGCCAGCAGTCGAAGCCCGAGACAGGGGGCGGGTGAGCAGTACTTC. The rearrangement joins TRBV28 to TRBJ2-7; 10 positions match TRBD1. CDR1 and CDR2 (germline): MDHEN, SYDVKM. The length of the CDR3 is 16 residues. Trimming cost V 5 bases and J 7 bases; bases outside gene matches: 14. Based on the CDR3 plus reference TRBV28 and TRBJ2-7, the full variable domain is DVKVTQSSRYLVKRTGEKVFLECVQDMDHENMFWYRQDPGLGLRLIYFSYDVKMKEKGDIPEGYSVSREKKERFSLILESASTNQTSMYLCASSRSPRQGAGEQYFGPGTRLTVT.

In this sample, this clonotype turned up many times. The rearrangement joins TRBV11-2 to TRBJ2-7; no reliable D call. The CDR3 is 13 residues long. Trimming pared 2 bases from V and 2 bases from J, leaving 7 bases between. Germline CDR1 SGHAT, CDR2 FQNNGV. CDR3 bases: TGTGCCAGCAGCTTAACCGGAGCCTACGAGCAGTACTTC. Protein product: CASSLTGAYEQYF.

The chain employs TRBV6-5 and TRBJ2-5; the D gene is possibly TRBD2 (7 bases). Germline V gene lookup returns CDR1 MNHEY and CDR2 SVGAGI. The CDR3 is 15 residues long. V lost 6 bases to trimming and J lost 9 bases, with 23 bases between them. The CDR3 nucleotides are TGTGCCAGCAGCTCCGGGTTGGGGGGGCAAGGGGCCCAGTACTTC. This translates into CASSSGLGGQGAQYF.

The rearrangement joins TRBV6-6 to TRBJ2-7; 8 bases align to TRBD2. The CDR3 has 15 amino acids. V lost 2 bases, J lost 5 bases, and 8 bases stayed unmatched. Germline CDR1 reads MNHNY; CDR2 reads SVGAGI (reference sequence). CDR3 nucleotides: TGTGCCAGCAGTTACACGGGAGGGCCGAAGAACGAGCAGTACTTC. Its protein is CASSYTGGPKNEQYF.

With respect to this clonotype: One end of the junction is discordant with germline, which a read error may explain. This chain links TRBV7-8 with TRBJ2-5; 11 nucleotides match TRBD1. The CDR3 sequence is 14 residues long. CDR1 and CDR2 from the germline V gene are SGHVS and FQNEAQ. Here the CDR3 reads CASSRDRGIESQYF. CDR3 DNA: TGTGCCAGCAGCAGGGACAGGGGGATTGAGAGCCAGTACTTC.

This clonotype was seen only a few times. The chain carries TRBV29-1 and TRBJ2-1; D is possibly TRBD2 (6 bases). CDR1 SQVTM and CDR2 ANQGSEA come from the germline V gene. The CDR3 runs to 11 residues. V was shortened by 5 bases and J by 7 bases, with 9 bases between the two germline ends. CDR3 sequence: CSVRLGNEQFF. The CDR3, as DNA: TGCAGCGTTCGACTAGGGAATGAGCAGTTCTTC.

This clonotype showed up just a few times. The gene calls are TRBV4-1 and TRBJ2-1; 14 nucleotides match TRBD2. This CDR3 is 22 amino acids long. Germline lookup yields CDR1 MGHRA and CDR2 YSYEKL. The V and J ends lost 2 bases and 3 bases, in that order; junction bases with no gene match: 18. The CDR3 nucleotides read TGCGCCAGCAGCCAACCCCCTGCGTCGAGACTAGCGGGAGGGTTAAGCTACAATGAGCAGTTCTTC. Translating it yields CASSQPPASRLAGGLSYNEQFF.

As for this clonotype: This could be a read error, since a much larger clone is one nucleotide away. This chain connects TRBV12-3 or TRBV12-4 to TRBJ2-5, with D unclear. V gave up 2 bases and J gave up 4 bases, with 8 bases separating them. This CDR3 region has 13 residues. CDR3 residues: CASSLSWGETQYF. The CDR3 nucleotides are TGTGCCAGCAGTTTATCCTGGGGAGAGACCCAGTACTTC.

This chain uses TRBV6-1 with TRBJ1-5, with a possible D match to TRBD1 (5 bases). The CDR3 spans 15 residues. The germline V gene encodes CDR1 MNHNS and CDR2 SASEGT. The V end was cut by 5 bases, the J end by 3 bases, with 14 bases between. The CDR3 sequence is CASSPQGFYNQPQHF. The DNA of the CDR3 is TGTGCCAGCAGTCCTCAGGGTTTTTACAATCAGCCCCAGCATTTT.

There are a few counts of this clonotype. The chain recombines TRBV12-3 or TRBV12-4 with TRBJ1-1; 7 positions match TRBD1. CDR3 length: 15 residues. Germline trimming cut 5 bases from V and 4 bases from J; bases unmatched to any gene: 10. The CDR3 protein is CASSQIQGFLTEAFF. The CDR3 nucleotides read TGTGCCAGCAGTCAAATACAGGGGTTCCTCACTGAAGCTTTCTTT.